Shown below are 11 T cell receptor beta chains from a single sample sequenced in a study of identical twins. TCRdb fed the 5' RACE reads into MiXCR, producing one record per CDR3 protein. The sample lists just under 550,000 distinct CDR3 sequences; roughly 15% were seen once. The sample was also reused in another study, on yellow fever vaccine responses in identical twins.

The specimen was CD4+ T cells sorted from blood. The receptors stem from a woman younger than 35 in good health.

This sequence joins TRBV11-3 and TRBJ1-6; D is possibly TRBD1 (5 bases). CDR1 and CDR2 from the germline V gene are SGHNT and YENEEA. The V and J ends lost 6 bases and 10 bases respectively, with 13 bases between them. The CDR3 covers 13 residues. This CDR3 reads CASSLGVGSPLHF. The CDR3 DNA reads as TGTGCCAGCAGTTTGGGGGTTGGGTCACCCCTCCACTTT.

The CDR3 nucleotides read TGTGCCAGCAGTGATAACAGGGGGAGCTACGAGCAGTACTTC. Protein sequence: CASSDNRGSYEQYF. The chain is built from TRBV12-3 or TRBV12-4 and TRBJ2-7, with 8 bases that match TRBD1. This CDR3 contains 14 residues. The V segment lost 5 bases and the J segment 3 bases; nucleotides outside the gene matches: 6.

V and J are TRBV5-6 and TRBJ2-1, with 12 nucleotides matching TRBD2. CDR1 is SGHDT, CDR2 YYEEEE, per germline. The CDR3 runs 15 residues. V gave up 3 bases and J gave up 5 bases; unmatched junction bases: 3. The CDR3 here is CASSWASGRDNEQFF. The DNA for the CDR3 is TGTGCCAGCAGCTGGGCTAGCGGGAGGGACAATGAGCAGTTCTTC.

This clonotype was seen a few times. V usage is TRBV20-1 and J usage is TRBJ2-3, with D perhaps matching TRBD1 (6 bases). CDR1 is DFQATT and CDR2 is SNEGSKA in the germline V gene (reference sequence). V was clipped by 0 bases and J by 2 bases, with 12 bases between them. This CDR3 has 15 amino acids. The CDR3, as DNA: TGCAGTGCTAGAGATGGGGGCGGGTACACAGATACGCAGTATTTT. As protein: CSARDGGGYTDTQYF.

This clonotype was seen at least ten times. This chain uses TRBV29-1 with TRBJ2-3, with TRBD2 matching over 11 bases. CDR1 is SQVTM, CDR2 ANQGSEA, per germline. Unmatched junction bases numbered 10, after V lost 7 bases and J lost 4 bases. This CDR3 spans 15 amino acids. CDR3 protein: CSARSSGGAPDTQYF. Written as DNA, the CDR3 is TGCAGCGCCCGGAGTAGCGGGGGGGCCCCAGATACGCAGTATTTT.

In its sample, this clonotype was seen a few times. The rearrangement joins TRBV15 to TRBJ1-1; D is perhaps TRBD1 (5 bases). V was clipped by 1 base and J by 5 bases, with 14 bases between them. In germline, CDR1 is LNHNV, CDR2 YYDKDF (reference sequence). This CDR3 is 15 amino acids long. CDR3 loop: CATSRAPVWGTEAFF. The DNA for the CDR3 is TGTGCCACCAGCAGAGCGCCCGTATGGGGGACTGAAGCTTTCTTT.

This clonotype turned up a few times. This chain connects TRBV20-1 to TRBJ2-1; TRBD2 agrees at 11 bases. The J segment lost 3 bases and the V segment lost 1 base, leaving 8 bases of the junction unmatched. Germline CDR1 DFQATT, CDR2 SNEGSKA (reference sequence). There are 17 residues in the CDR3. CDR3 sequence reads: CSARGRGTSGGYNEQFF. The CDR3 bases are TGCAGTGCTAGAGGCCGGGGGACTAGCGGAGGCTACAATGAGCAGTTCTTC.

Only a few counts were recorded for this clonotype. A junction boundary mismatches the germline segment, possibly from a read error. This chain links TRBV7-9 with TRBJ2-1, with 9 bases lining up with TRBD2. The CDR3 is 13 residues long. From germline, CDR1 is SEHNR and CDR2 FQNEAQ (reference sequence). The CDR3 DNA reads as TGTGCCAGCAGCTACGGAAGAGCGGGGGGCCCCCTCTTC. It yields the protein CASSYGRAGGPLF.

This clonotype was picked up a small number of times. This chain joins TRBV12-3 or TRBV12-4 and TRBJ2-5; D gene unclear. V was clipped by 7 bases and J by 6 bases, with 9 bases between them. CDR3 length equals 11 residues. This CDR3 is CASKSQQTQYF. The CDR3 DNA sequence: TGTGCCAGCAAGTCTCAGCAGACCCAGTACTTC.

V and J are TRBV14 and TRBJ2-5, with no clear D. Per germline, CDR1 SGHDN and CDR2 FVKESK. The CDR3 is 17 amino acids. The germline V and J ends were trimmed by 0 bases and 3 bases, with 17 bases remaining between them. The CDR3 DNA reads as TGTGCCAGCAGCCAAGATATCACGGGCGGCTCTAAAGAGACCCAGTACTTC. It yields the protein CASSQDITGGSKETQYF.

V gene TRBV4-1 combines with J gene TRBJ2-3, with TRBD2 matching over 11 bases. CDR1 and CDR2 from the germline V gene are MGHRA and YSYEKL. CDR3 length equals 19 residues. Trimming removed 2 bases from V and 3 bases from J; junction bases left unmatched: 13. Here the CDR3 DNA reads TGCGCCAGCAGCCAAACGCTTTCTCCGGGACTAGCGGCGACAGATACGCAGTATTTT. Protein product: CASSQTLSPGLAATDTQYF.